One and the same sample provided the 17 T cell receptor beta chains below, sequenced in a study of cytomegalovirus exposure and HLA in healthy donors. The data were produced by immunoSEQ multiplex PCR, yet TCRdb's version contains in-frame clones alone and is incomplete. The repertoire holds around 150,000 clones, with around 85% as singletons. Sequencing input: PBMCs. Receptor source: a man aged 30-40 years in good health and CMV-seropositive.

This clone was detected only a few times. The CDR3 loop reads CASSTYSYEQYF. The CDR3 DNA sequence: TGTGCCAGCTCGACTTACTCCTACGAGCAGTACTTC. The chain couples TRBV2 to TRBJ2-7; no definite D call. Germline assignment: CDR1 SNHLY and CDR2 FYNNEI. The CDR3 consists of 12 residues. Between the trimmed V and J ends, which lost 8 bases and 0 bases, there was a span of 8 bases.

CDR3 region: CASSSRPGQGNYGYTF. The CDR3 DNA reads TGTGCCAGCAGCTCCCGGCCGGGACAGGGAAACTATGGCTACACCTTC. This chain joins TRBV11-2 and TRBJ1-2; TRBD1 matches at 9 bases. The germline gives CDR1 SGHAT, CDR2 FQNNGV. This CDR3 contains 16 residues. With V trimmed by 4 bases and J by 2 bases, 8 bases remained unmatched.

The V gene is TRBV9, the J gene TRBJ1-2, with TRBD1 as a possible D gene (5 bases). V was trimmed by 3 bases and J by 3 bases, leaving 12 bases between them. The CDR3 has 14 amino acids. In germline, CDR1 is SGDLS, CDR2 YYNGEE. The CDR3 loop reads CASSEAGGYYGYTF. Written as DNA, the CDR3 is TGTGCCAGCAGCGAGGCGGGGGGGTACTATGGCTACACCTTC.

The V and J genes are TRBV6-5 and TRBJ2-1; 8 bases fit TRBD1. The CDR3 is 13 residues long. V gave up 10 bases and J gave up 4 bases; unmatched junction bases: 6. Germline-derived CDR1 and CDR2 are MNHEY and SVGAGI. CDR3: CATRTGLYNEQFF. The CDR3 DNA follows: TGTGCCACCAGGACAGGGCTTTACAATGAGCAGTTCTTC.

J is TRBJ2-5 and V is TRBV19; weak D call: TRBD1 (6 bases). The CDR3 sequence is 15 residues long. CDR1 is LNHDA and CDR2 is SQIVND in the germline V gene (reference sequence). V was shortened by 5 bases and J by 4 bases, with 17 bases between the two germline ends. This CDR3 reads CASSRYQGIGETQYF. The CDR3 DNA is TGTGCCAGTAGTCGGTATCAGGGGATTGGAGAGACCCAGTACTTC.

DNA of the CDR3: TGTGCCAGCAGCTTATCAGACAGGGGAACCTACGAGCAGTACTTC. This codes for CASSLSDRGTYEQYF. The gene calls are TRBV7-2 and TRBJ2-7; 8 bases fit TRBD1. There are 15 residues in the CDR3. J was trimmed by 2 bases and V by 2 bases; bases with no gene match: 5. Germline V gene lookup returns CDR1 SGHTA and CDR2 FQGNSA.

This chain joins TRBV9 and TRBJ2-7; 8 nucleotides match TRBD2. CDR1 and CDR2 from the germline V gene are SGDLS and YYNGEE. The CDR3 sequence is 14 residues long. The J segment lost 2 bases and the V segment lost 4 bases, leaving 5 bases of the junction unmatched. CDR3 sequence: CASSPRGGAYEQYF. The CDR3 DNA is TGTGCCAGCAGCCCCCGGGGGGGGGCCTACGAGCAGTACTTC.

This rearrangement joins TRBV5-1 to TRBJ2-3; TRBD2 aligns across 8 bases. V lost 0 bases to trimming and J lost 2 bases; unmatched junction nucleotides: 8. From germline, CDR1 is SGHRS and CDR2 YFSETQ. This CDR3 is built from 17 residues. CDR3 DNA sequence: TGCGCCAGCAGCTTGGTGGGTAGCGGGGACTTCACAGATACGCAGTATTTT. Translated, it gives CASSLVGSGDFTDTQYF.

The V and J genes are TRBV4-1 and TRBJ1-3, with 10 positions matching TRBD1. With V trimmed by 6 bases and J by 2 bases, 4 bases remained unmatched. This CDR3 contains 15 residues. The germline gives CDR1 MGHRA, CDR2 YSYEKL. The CDR3 region is CASRLGTGAGNTIYF. DNA of the CDR3: TGCGCCAGCAGGCTCGGGACAGGGGCTGGAAACACCATATATTTT.

V usage is TRBV7-9 and J usage is TRBJ2-1; no clear D. V was shortened by 2 bases and J by 4 bases, with 12 bases between the two germline ends. Per the germline V gene, CDR1 is SEHNR and CDR2 is FQNEAQ (reference sequence). This CDR3 is built from 15 residues. CDR3 loop: CASSLLGPEYNEQFF. In DNA, the CDR3 is TGTGCCAGCAGCTTATTGGGCCCAGAATACAATGAGCAGTTCTTC.

The chain uses TRBV9 and TRBJ2-5, with 10 bases identical to TRBD1. J gave up 5 bases and V 2 bases, and 9 bases lay outside the gene matches. CDR1 is SGDLS, CDR2 YYNGEE, per germline. This CDR3 has 16 amino acids. Written as DNA, the CDR3 is TGTGCCAGCAGCGTCTCCGGGACAGGGGTCTTCGAGACCCAGTACTTC. Protein sequence: CASSVSGTGVFETQYF.

J is TRBJ2-5 and V is TRBV7-8; 12 positions agree with TRBD2. With 5 bases clipped from V and 5 bases from J, the junction kept 9 bases outside the gene matches. The germline gives CDR1 SGHVS, CDR2 FQNEAQ. The CDR3 is 16 amino acids. The DNA of the CDR3 is TGTGCCAGCAGCCCACCGGGACTAGCGGGTCTTGAGACCCAGTACTTC. Translating it yields CASSPPGLAGLETQYF.

The V call is TRBV6-1, the J call TRBJ2-7; TRBD1 aligns across 9 bases. This CDR3 is 14 amino acids long. Trimming removed 6 bases from V and 2 bases from J; junction bases left unmatched: 5. Germline V gene sequence: CDR1 MNHNS, CDR2 SASEGT. This CDR3 is CASSLQGAPYEQYF. The CDR3 nucleotides read TGTGCCAGCAGCTTACAGGGGGCTCCCTACGAGCAGTACTTC.

This chain connects TRBV7-2 to TRBJ2-7; TRBD1 might be the D (5 bases). This CDR3 spans 14 amino acids. V lost 5 bases to trimming and J lost 2 bases, with 13 bases between them. The V gene's germline CDR1 is SGHTA and CDR2 FQGNSA. The CDR3 bases are TGTGCCAGCAGCCCCTTGACAGAAGCCTACGAGCAGTACTTC. Translated: CASSPLTEAYEQYF.

This rearrangement joins TRBV10-3 to TRBJ2-7; 7 bases match TRBD2. The germline CDR1 and CDR2 sequences are ENHRY and SYGVKD. Trimming at V came to 4 bases and at J to 1 base, leaving 4 bases not matched to a gene. There are 14 residues in the CDR3. CDR3 sequence (DNA): TGTGCCATCAGTGTTTGGGGGGGATCCTACGAGCAGTACTTC. It is translated as CAISVWGGSYEQYF.

The chain employs TRBV4-1 and TRBJ1-6; 7 positions match TRBD1. Germline V gives CDR1 MGHRA, CDR2 YSYEKL. The CDR3 spans 15 residues. Unmatched junction bases numbered 7, after V lost 5 bases and J lost 6 bases. The CDR3 coding sequence is TGCGCCAGCAGCAGACAGGGACCCCTTAATTCACCCCTCCACTTT. It translates to CASSRQGPLNSPLHF.

The chain is built from TRBV5-1 and TRBJ1-3; the match to TRBD1 covers 7 bases. This CDR3 is 14 amino acids long. Unmatched junction bases numbered 3, after V lost 0 bases and J lost 6 bases. Germline CDR1 reads SGHRS; CDR2 reads YFSETQ. This chain's CDR3 is CASSLDRGTNTIYF. In nucleotides, the CDR3 is TGCGCCAGCAGCTTGGACAGGGGAACAAACACCATATATTTT.